This T cell receptor beta chain was identified during a study of T cell responses to AZD1222 COVID-19 vaccine. The germline CDR1 and CDR2 sequences are SGDLS and YYNGEE. CDR3 size: 15 residues. Trimming removed 4 bases from V and 3 bases from J; junction bases left unmatched: 6. Here immunoSEQ multiplex PCR was the method, and the copy in TCRdb shows in-frame clones only, minus some. This table has 44,000 or so clones, 83% appearing once. This clone was recorded a few times. Its antigen is still unknown. Broader study findings: Spike was spanned by vaccine-associated CD4 TCRs, with dominance at 160-218 and 743-854.

The material sequenced was peripheral blood, taken on day 0 of AZD1222 vaccination. The source is an adult in good health. The chain recombines TRBV9 with TRBJ2-1; TRBD2 aligns across 8 bases. The CDR3 reads CASSPTSGLYNEQFF. CDR3 DNA sequence: TGTGCCAGCAGCCCAACTAGCGGACTCTACAATGAGCAGTTCTTC.